Below are 20 T cell receptor beta chains sequenced from a single sample in a study of T cell repertoires in cytomegalovirus infection. TCRdb fed the reads into MiXCR, producing one record per CDR3 protein. The sample holds approximately 300,000 distinct CDR3 sequences, almost 30% seen once. Antigens for these TCRs are unknown. The material was cultured PBMCs, obtained from culture after CMV antigen stimulation. The receptors shown here come from a human donor in good health (CMV status not recorded). Some clones in this sample may be carry-over from other donors' samples.

There are a few counts of this clonotype. The V gene is TRBV20-1, the J gene TRBJ2-5; TRBD2 aligns across 7 bases. Germline V gene data show CDR1 as DFQATT and CDR2 as SNEGSKA (reference sequence). With 7 bases clipped from V and 1 base from J, the junction kept 9 bases outside the gene matches. The CDR3 totals 14 residues. CDR3 coding DNA: TGCAGTGTATTCGGCGGGAGCGTCCAAGAGACCCAGTACTTC. This encodes CSVFGGSVQETQYF.

In its sample, this clonotype was seen a few times. The rearrangement joins TRBV7-8 to TRBJ1-4; D possibly corresponds to TRBD1 (5 bases). With 1 base removed from V and 8 bases from J, the gap between germline ends came to 8 bases. This CDR3 is built from 13 residues. Germline V lookup: CDR1 SGHVS, CDR2 FQNEAQ. Here the CDR3 DNA reads TGTGCCAGCAGCTTAGACAGGAAAGAAAAACTGTTTTTT. Amino acid sequence: CASSLDRKEKLFF.

J is TRBJ1-1 and V is TRBV5-5; D ambiguous. CDR3 length equals 13 residues. Trimming took off 0 bases at V and 7 bases at J, with 10 bases between the two ends. Germline V lookup: CDR1 SGHKS, CDR2 YYEKEE (reference sequence). CDR3 in DNA: TGTGCCAGCAGCTTGGGGCAGACCAGTGAAGCTTTCTTT. Residues: CASSLGQTSEAFF.

This clonotype was detected many times. V gene TRBV7-6 combines with J gene TRBJ1-4, with 9 bases identical to TRBD1. CDR1 is SGHVS, CDR2 FNYEAQ, per germline. Trimming took 0 bases from V and 5 from J; bases not matched to a gene: 7. This CDR3 contains 17 residues. The CDR3 DNA reads as TGTGCCAGCAGCTTAGCCCATTCCGGGACAGGGAATGAAAAACTGTTTTTT. Protein sequence: CASSLAHSGTGNEKLFF.

This clonotype was detected ten times or more. The V and J genes are TRBV12-3 or TRBV12-4 and TRBJ1-4, with 7 positions matching TRBD1. With V trimmed by 6 bases and J by 10 bases, 14 bases remained unmatched. The CDR3 runs 15 residues. CDR3 bases: TGTGCCAGCAGAACAGGGGATAATGATGCGGGAAAACTGTTTTTT. Amino acids: CASRTGDNDAGKLFF.

This CDR3 is CASSGSSGYEQYF. DNA for the CDR3: TGTGCCAGCAGCGGCTCTAGCGGCTACGAGCAGTACTTC. V and J are TRBV7-9 and TRBJ2-7; the match to TRBD2 covers 7 bases. Per germline, CDR1 SEHNR and CDR2 FQNEAQ (reference sequence). The ends lost 5 bases at V and 3 bases at J; junction bases unmatched: 4. This CDR3 comprises 13 residues.

This clonotype was counted between two and nine times. The chain joins TRBV6-5 to TRBJ2-4; tentative D call: TRBD2 (5 bases). The germline V gene encodes CDR1 MNHEY and CDR2 SVGAGI. The V gene lost 6 bases and the J gene lost 7 bases, with 22 bases spanning the gap. The CDR3 totals 16 residues. CDR3 residues: CASRSGSGRRGNIQYF. CDR3 DNA sequence: TGTGCCAGCAGGTCCGGCTCTGGACGCCGCGGGAACATTCAGTACTTC.

This chain connects TRBV27 to TRBJ1-5; D is perhaps TRBD1 (6 bases). This CDR3 spans 15 amino acids. The germline gives CDR1 MNHEY, CDR2 SMNVEV (reference sequence). Trimming removed 0 bases from V and 5 bases from J, with 11 bases in between. The CDR3 DNA sequence: TGTGCCAGCAGTTTATCCGGGACAAGGCATCAGCCCCAGCATTTT. Amino acid sequence: CASSLSGTRHQPQHF.

The table lists this clonotype with a few counts. This chain joins TRBV12-5 and TRBJ1-5, with D possibly matching TRBD1 (6 bases). CDR1 LGHNT and CDR2 FRNRAP come from the germline V gene. With 3 bases removed from V and 5 bases from J, the gap between germline ends came to 17 bases. The CDR3 length is 16 residues. CDR3 coding DNA: TGTGCTAGTGGTTTAGGTACAGGGAGAGGATATCAGCCCCAGCATTTT. It is translated as CASGLGTGRGYQPQHF.

In its sample, this clonotype was seen many times. The chain is built from TRBV7-9 and TRBJ2-1, with TRBD2 identical over 8 bases. The CDR3 has 15 residues. The trim removed 3 bases at V and 6 bases at J, leaving 7 bases unmatched. Germline V lookup: CDR1 SEHNR, CDR2 FQNEAQ (reference sequence). DNA of the CDR3: TGTGCCAGCAGCTTCCGGGGGGGCCTAGGCAATGAGCAGTTCTTC. Its protein product is CASSFRGGLGNEQFF.

This clonotype was detected ten times or more. This chain links TRBV2 with TRBJ2-7, with 7 bases aligning to TRBD1. This CDR3 is 13 amino acids long. V lost 6 bases to trimming and J lost 2 bases; unmatched junction nucleotides: 4. Germline CDR1 reads SNHLY; CDR2 reads FYNNEI. The CDR3 DNA reads as TGTGCCAGCAGCCGACAGGGAACCTACGAGCAGTACTTC. As protein: CASSRQGTYEQYF.

The CDR3 reads CASSPQGGAQYF. CDR3 bases: TGTGCCAGCAGCCCTCAGGGGGGGGCCCAGTACTTC. This chain joins TRBV7-3 and TRBJ2-5, with D possibly called TRBD1 or TRBD2 (7 bases each). Germline V lookup: CDR1 SGHTA, CDR2 FQGTGA. The CDR3 runs 12 residues. Deletions cut 5 bases from V and 9 bases from J, with 13 bases between.

This chain links TRBV6-1 with TRBJ1-6, with 9 bases fitting TRBD1. There are 16 residues in the CDR3. Looked up from germline, CDR1 is MNHNS and CDR2 is SASEGT. Losses at the gene ends were 5 bases for V and 6 bases for J; bases not matched to a gene: 8. CDR3 coding DNA: TGTGCCAGCAGTCAACGACAGGGGGTCTTTAATTCACCCCTCCACTTT. Amino acid sequence: CASSQRQGVFNSPLHF.

The chain has TRBV7-8 and TRBJ1-2, with a tentative D call TRBD1 (6 bases). The CDR3 is 14 amino acids. Germline V CDR1 and CDR2: SGHVS, FQNEAQ. Between the trimmed V and J ends, which lost 3 bases and 4 bases, there was a span of 12 bases. As DNA, the CDR3 is TGTGCCAGCAGCTTGCCCGACAGGCTCTATGGCTACACCTTC. The encoded protein is CASSLPDRLYGYTF.

The V and J genes are TRBV27 and TRBJ1-2, with 7 positions matching TRBD1. The CDR3 is 13 residues long. Germline trimming cut 6 bases from V and 6 bases from J; bases unmatched to any gene: 7. Germline CDR1 reads MNHEY; CDR2 reads SMNVEV (reference sequence). The CDR3 bases are TGTGCCAGCAGATCCGGGACAGTAAATGGCTACACCTTC. Encoded protein: CASRSGTVNGYTF.

The rearrangement uses TRBV11-2 and TRBJ2-3; D call uncertain. CDR1 and CDR2 (germline): SGHAT, FQNNGV. The CDR3 is made up of 13 amino acids. Trimming took 5 bases from V and 8 from J, leaving 14 bases between them. The CDR3 coding sequence is TGTGCCAGCAGCCCCACCCTTTTTGCTACGCAGTATTTT. Its protein product is CASSPTLFATQYF.

This clonotype was observed a handful of times. V is TRBV9 and J is TRBJ1-1; unclear D gene. There are 15 residues in the CDR3. Between the trimmed V and J ends, which lost 0 bases and 1 base, there was a span of 10 bases. In germline, CDR1 is SGDLS, CDR2 YYNGEE. In DNA, the CDR3 is TGTGCCAGCAGCGTAGGACCAGCTGAGAACACTGAAGCTTTCTTT. This translates into CASSVGPAENTEAFF.

The chain recombines TRBV27 with TRBJ1-5; a weak D match, TRBD1 (6 bases). The CDR3 has 15 residues. CDR1 and CDR2 from the germline V gene are MNHEY and SMNVEV (reference sequence). Between the trimmed V and J ends, which lost 9 bases and 2 bases, there was a span of 17 bases. As DNA, the CDR3 is TGTGCCAGTAAACAGGGTTTTTCGGGCAATCAGCCCCAGCATTTT. Translating it yields CASKQGFSGNQPQHF.

The chain is built from TRBV12-3 or TRBV12-4 and TRBJ2-2; 8 bases fit TRBD1. The CDR3 runs to 15 residues. J was trimmed by 6 bases and V by 6 bases; bases with no gene match: 9. The CDR3 spells CASRSPGGRAGELFF. The CDR3 DNA is TGTGCCAGCAGATCCCCAGGGGGCAGAGCCGGGGAGCTGTTTTTT.

The chain couples TRBV6-2 or TRBV6-3 to TRBJ2-3; no reliable D call. This CDR3 is built from 12 residues. V lost 6 bases and J 3 bases, leaving 7 bases between the germline ends. Germline lookup yields CDR1 MNHEY and CDR2 SVGEGT. This chain's CDR3 is CASSPETDTQYF. The CDR3 DNA reads TGTGCCAGCAGCCCGGAAACAGATACGCAGTATTTT.